Described below is a single TCR beta chain sequence and its context. Antigen: not known. This specimen belongs to a study of cytomegalovirus exposure and HLA in healthy donors. In the study overall: In a later analysis, it was reported that the 110 or so validation repertoires had been produced on the same platform as the roughly 700 repertoires belonging to the first cohort.

The protocol was immunoSEQ multiplex PCR, while the TCRdb copy is restricted to in-frame clones and leaves out a portion. The table has roughly 140,000 clones, approximately 86% seen once. Study findings and constraints: In vitro assays verified that a few CMV-associated chains recognized CMV antigens specifically.

CDR1 is SGDLS, CDR2 YYNGEE, per germline. J lost 6 bases, V lost 2 bases, and 7 bases had no gene match. The CDR3 totals 16 residues. Sequences were obtained from PBMCs. The sequence was obtained from a man aged 18 to 35 in good health and CMV-seropositive. This chain connects TRBV9 to TRBJ2-3; TRBD2 agrees at 12 bases. The CDR3 sequence: CASSVGLAGGGDTQYF. The DNA of the CDR3 is TGTGCCAGCAGCGTGGGACTAGCGGGCGGGGGCGATACGCAGTATTTT.